Shown below are 16 T cell receptor beta chains from a single sample sequenced in a study of early T cells in non-severe SARS-CoV-2 infection. TCRdb recomputed calls from the 5' RACE reads with MiXCR, one row per CDR3 protein. The table includes 80,000 or so distinct CDR3 sequences, about 6.5% detected once. Sequencing used whole blood. The receptors were sampled from an adult who was a healthcare worker with PCR-confirmed SARS-CoV-2 infection or an uninfected control (not recorded which).

This chain uses TRBV15 with TRBJ2-7; 7 bases are a match to TRBD1. With V trimmed by 0 bases and J by 2 bases, 1 base remained unmatched. The CDR3 spans 14 residues. Germline assignment: CDR1 LNHNV and CDR2 YYDKDF (reference sequence). DNA for the CDR3: TGTGCCACCAGCAGAGATCAGGGGGCCTACGAGCAGTACTTC. This sequence encodes CATSRDQGAYEQYF. Full variable domain (rest looked up from reference TRBV15 and TRBJ2-7): DAMVIQNPRYQVTQFGKPVTLSCSQTLNHNVMYWYQQKSSQAPKLLFHYYDKDFNNEADTPDNFQSRRPNTSFCFLDIRSPGLGDTAMYLCATSRDQGAYEQYFGPGTRLTVT.

In this sample, this clonotype turned up many times. The rearrangement joins TRBV5-4 to TRBJ2-5; TRBD2 might be the D (6 bases). V dropped 5 bases and J dropped 5 bases, with 16 bases sitting between them. Germline values: CDR1 SGHNT, CDR2 YYREEE (reference sequence). The CDR3 totals 14 residues. This chain's CDR3 is CASSWGLSIETQYF. The CDR3 DNA reads TGTGCCAGCAGTTGGGGACTGTCTATCGAGACCCAGTACTTC.

This clonotype was detected a few times. V is TRBV6-2 or TRBV6-3 and J is TRBJ2-1; 12 bases fit TRBD2. CDR3 size: 17 residues. Looked up from germline, CDR1 is MNHEY and CDR2 is SVGEGT. Trimming removed 2 bases from V and 3 bases from J; junction bases left unmatched: 5. DNA for the CDR3: TGTGCCAGCAGTTACGGCTCTAGCGGGGGGGGCTACAATGAGCAGTTCTTC. Translation: CASSYGSSGGGYNEQFF.

This clonotype occurred a few times. The rearrangement joins TRBV13 to TRBJ2-1, with D possibly being TRBD1 or TRBD2 (5 bases each). The CDR3 has 17 residues. Germline V gene sequence: CDR1 PRHDT, CDR2 FYEKMQ (reference sequence). Between the trimmed V and J ends, which lost 4 bases and 0 bases, there was a span of 16 bases. The CDR3 region has the DNA TGTGCCAGCAGCTCTCAGGGACGTTTAAGCTCCTACAATGAGCAGTTCTTC. Protein sequence: CASSSQGRLSSYNEQFF.

This clonotype was detected ten times or more. In nucleotides, the CDR3 is TGCGCCAGCAGCTTGCCTGGGACAGGGCGCCGTACTGAAGCTTTCTTT. This sequence encodes CASSLPGTGRRTEAFF. The rearrangement uses TRBV5-1 and TRBJ1-1; 9 bases line up with TRBD1. The CDR3 consists of 16 residues. Germline trimming cut 1 base from V and 5 bases from J; bases unmatched to any gene: 9. CDR1 SGHRS and CDR2 YFSETQ come from the germline V gene.

This clonotype was seen a handful of times. No DNA is shown, since the ends of the CDR3 on it are uncertain; the CDR3 is the one TCRdb lists. V gene TRBV7-5 combines with J gene TRBJ2-5. TRBV7-5 is classified as a pseudogene. The CDR3 region is 17 residues in length, termini included. The CDR3 loop reads CISVSEATRQARETQYF.

CDR3 residues: CASRIGGFTYEQYF. For the CDR3, the DNA is TGTGCCAGCAGGATCGGGGGTTTTACCTACGAGCAGTACTTC. The chain joins TRBV2 to TRBJ2-7; possible D gene TRBD2, 6 bases. V lost 6 bases and J lost 2, with 14 bases in between. Germline assignment: CDR1 SNHLY and CDR2 FYNNEI. The CDR3 extends over 14 amino acids.

In DNA, the CDR3 is TGTGCCAGCACCCTGATAGCGGGCAGCTCCTACGAGCAGTACTTC. Encoded protein: CASTLIAGSSYEQYF. The chain has TRBV2 and TRBJ2-7, with 7 bases identical to TRBD2. The junction had 9 bases not matched to a gene; V was cut back by 7 bases and J by 0 bases. Germline CDR1 and CDR2: SNHLY and FYNNEI. The CDR3 is 15 amino acids.

V gene TRBV6-5 combines with J gene TRBJ1-1; D is possibly TRBD1 (6 bases). V lost 2 bases, J lost 9 bases, and 13 bases lay in between. The CDR3 is 13 residues long. CDR1 and CDR2 (germline): MNHEY, SVGAGI. The CDR3, as DNA: TGTGCCAGCAGTTACGGTGGAGGGGGGAAAGCTTTCTTT. Its translation: CASSYGGGGKAFF.

This clonotype has at least ten counts. V is TRBV5-1 and J is TRBJ2-5; a weak D match, TRBD1 (6 bases). Deletions cut 0 bases from V and 1 base from J, with 7 bases between. In germline, CDR1 is SGHRS, CDR2 YFSETQ. The CDR3 spans 14 residues. In DNA, the CDR3 is TGCGCCAGCAGCTTGGCAGGGGCCCAAGAGACCCAGTACTTC. As protein: CASSLAGAQETQYF.

This clonotype was picked up many times. The chain combines TRBV18 with TRBJ2-3, with D perhaps matching TRBD2 (7 bases). Trimming removed 2 bases at V and 7 bases at J, with 16 bases between. The germline V gene has CDR1 KGHSH and CDR2 LQKENI. This CDR3 has 15 amino acids. The CDR3 DNA is TGTGCCAGCTCACCATTCGGGGGGCCGGCAAATACGCAGTATTTT. Translating gives CASSPFGGPANTQYF.

V gene TRBV12-3 or TRBV12-4 combines with J gene TRBJ1-4; D may be TRBD1 (6 bases). The CDR3 loop spans 14 amino acids. With 2 bases removed from V and 7 bases from J, the gap between germline ends came to 11 bases. The CDR3 DNA sequence: TGTGCCAGCAGTTTACGGGGGGCGCGTGAAAAACTGTTTTTT. It translates to CASSLRGAREKLFF.

This clonotype was counted many times. One end of the junction varies from germline; a read error may be responsible. The chain recombines TRBV7-2 with TRBJ2-1; tentatively, D is TRBD2 (5 bases). Per the germline V gene, CDR1 is SGHTA and CDR2 is FQGNSA. The length of the CDR3 is 11 residues. The CDR3 DNA reads TGTGCCAGCAGCTTAAGAGTTGAGAGGGTCTTC. Its translation is CASSLRVERVF.

This clonotype was seen repeatedly, ten times or more. This chain links TRBV20-1 with TRBJ2-7; 9 nucleotides match TRBD2. The CDR3 runs to 13 residues. Germline V gene lookup returns CDR1 DFQATT and CDR2 SNEGSKA (reference sequence). The trim removed 8 bases at V and 0 bases at J, leaving 5 bases unmatched. This chain's CDR3 is CSTSGGSSYEQYF. The DNA for the CDR3 is TGCAGTACAAGCGGGGGGAGCTCCTACGAGCAGTACTTC.

In this sample, this clonotype turned up a few times. The V and J genes are TRBV9 and TRBJ1-6; D is unclear. V shed 4 bases and J shed 6 bases, with 5 bases lying between them. The CDR3 sequence is 12 residues long. CDR1 is SGDLS, CDR2 YYNGEE, per germline. The CDR3 sequence is CASSKANSPLHF. The CDR3 region has the DNA TGTGCCAGCAGCAAGGCTAATTCACCCCTCCACTTT.

This clonotype was counted at least ten times. This chain uses TRBV7-8 with TRBJ2-5; TRBD1 agrees at 11 bases. The germline CDR1 and CDR2 sequences are SGHVS and FQNEAQ. With 4 bases clipped from V and 1 base from J, the junction kept 2 bases outside the gene matches. This CDR3 is built from 15 residues. The CDR3 protein is CASSSGQGAQETQYF. The CDR3 DNA reads as TGTGCCAGCAGCTCTGGACAGGGGGCCCAAGAGACCCAGTACTTC.